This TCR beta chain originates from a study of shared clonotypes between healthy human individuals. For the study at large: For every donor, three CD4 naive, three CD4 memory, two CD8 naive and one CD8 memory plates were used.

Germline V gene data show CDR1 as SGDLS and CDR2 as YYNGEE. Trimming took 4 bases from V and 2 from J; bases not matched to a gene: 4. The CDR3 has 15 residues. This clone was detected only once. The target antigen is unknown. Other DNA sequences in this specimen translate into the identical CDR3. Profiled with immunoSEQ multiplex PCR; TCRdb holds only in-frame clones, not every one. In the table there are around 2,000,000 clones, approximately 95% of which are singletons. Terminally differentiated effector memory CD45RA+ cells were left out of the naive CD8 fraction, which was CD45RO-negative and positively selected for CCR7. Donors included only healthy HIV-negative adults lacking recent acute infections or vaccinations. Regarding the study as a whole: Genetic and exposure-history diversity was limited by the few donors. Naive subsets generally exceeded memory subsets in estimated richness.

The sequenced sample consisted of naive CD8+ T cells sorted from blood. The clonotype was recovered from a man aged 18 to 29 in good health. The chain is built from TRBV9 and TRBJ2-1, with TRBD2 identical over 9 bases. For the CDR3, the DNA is TGTGCCAGCAGCTTAGCGGGAGTGGCCTACAATGAGCAGTTCTTC. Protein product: CASSLAGVAYNEQFF.